A single sample gave rise to the 14 T cell receptor beta chains below, sequenced in a study of blood T cells in healthy people across ages. Primers used in a second PCR of about 6 to 11 cycles were a sample-barcoded 5' primer and a J-beta primer mix. TCRdb itself ran the 5' RACE reads through MiXCR, one entry per CDR3 protein. This table holds 700,000 to 950,000 distinct CDR3 sequences, about three fifths found once. Sequencing was performed on blood. The receptors here all came from a man aged 25 to 40 in good health.

CDR3 amino acids: CSARDTFGEGETQYF. The CDR3 DNA is TGCAGTGCTAGAGACACCTTTGGGGAGGGAGAGACCCAGTACTTC. The chain is built from TRBV20-1 and TRBJ2-5; 7 nucleotides align to TRBD2. The CDR3 spans 15 residues. CDR1 is DFQATT, CDR2 SNEGSKA, per germline (reference sequence). V lost 0 bases, J lost 4 bases, and 8 bases stayed unmatched.

The chain has TRBV12-3 or TRBV12-4 and TRBJ2-5, with D possibly matching TRBD1 (6 bases). Trimming left V 5 bases short and J 4 bases short, with 17 bases between. This CDR3 region has 15 residues. CDR3 protein: CASSTPTGIGETQYF. The DNA of the CDR3 is TGTGCCAGCAGTACCCCCACAGGGATTGGAGAGACCCAGTACTTC.

This clonotype came up many times. The CDR3, as DNA: TGCGCCAGCAGCCTACCAGGGTCCGGCTACACCTTC. Translating gives CASSLPGSGYTF. The chain couples TRBV4-1 to TRBJ1-2, with D possibly TRBD1 on 5 matching bases. Trimming removed 4 bases at V and 8 bases at J, with 11 bases between. This CDR3 spans 12 amino acids. In germline, CDR1 is MGHRA, CDR2 YSYEKL.

The genes are TRBV6-2 or TRBV6-3 and TRBJ1-2; D call uncertain. There are 14 residues in the CDR3. CDR1 is MNHEY and CDR2 is SVGEGT in the germline V gene. V lost 4 bases and J lost 4, with 13 bases in between. The CDR3 coding sequence is TGTGCCAGCAGTTGGCGAGGTCTGGGCTATGGCTACACCTTC. Translation gives CASSWRGLGYGYTF.

The V call is TRBV12-3 or TRBV12-4, the J call TRBJ1-3, with a tentative D call TRBD1 (5 bases). The CDR3 is 14 amino acids. Trimming cost V 3 bases and J 4 bases, with 10 bases left between them. The CDR3 sequence is CASSFRGTGNTIYF. The CDR3 DNA follows: TGTGCCAGCAGTTTCCGGGGGACGGGAAACACCATATATTTT.

V usage is TRBV20-1 and J usage is TRBJ2-5; 10 bases match TRBD1. The germline V gene has CDR1 DFQATT and CDR2 SNEGSKA (reference sequence). This CDR3 contains 15 residues. V lost 0 bases, J lost 5 bases, and 6 bases stayed unmatched. CDR3 in amino acids: CSAREGTGVTETQYF. CDR3 nucleotide sequence: TGCAGTGCTAGAGAGGGGACAGGGGTTACGGAGACCCAGTACTTC.

The chain uses TRBV29-1 and TRBJ1-2; D gene unclear. Germline-derived CDR1 and CDR2 are SQVTM and ANQGSEA. Trimming left V 7 bases short and J 2 bases short, with 17 bases between. The CDR3 covers 14 residues. CDR3 nucleotides: TGCAGCGCCCGAAGGATGACCGGGAACTATGGCTACACCTTC. It encodes CSARRMTGNYGYTF.

This clonotype occurred a few times. This chain's CDR3 is CSVDGTGRRERDTQYF. The CDR3 region has the DNA TGCAGCGTTGACGGTACTGGTAGGAGGGAAAGGGATACGCAGTATTTT. The chain couples TRBV29-1 to TRBJ2-3; the D gene is possibly TRBD2 (6 bases). Germline V gives CDR1 SQVTM, CDR2 ANQGSEA. The CDR3 covers 16 residues. Trimming pared 3 bases from V and 6 bases from J, leaving 22 bases between.

The chain joins TRBV7-8 to TRBJ2-5, with D hard to call. The CDR3 contains 13 residues. V was pared by 1 base and J by 3 bases, with 6 bases between. Germline V gene data show CDR1 as SGHVS and CDR2 as FQNEAQ. The CDR3 nucleotides read TGTGCCAGCAGCTTAGTGACAAAAGAGACCCAGTACTTC. This encodes CASSLVTKETQYF.

A few counts support this clonotype. The J gene is TRBJ2-1, the V gene TRBV10-3; a weak D match, TRBD2 (5 bases). Between the trimmed V and J ends, which lost 0 bases and 5 bases, there was a span of 14 bases. From germline, CDR1 is ENHRY and CDR2 SYGVKD. This CDR3 is built from 16 residues. CDR3 residues: CAISESGWENHNEQFF. CDR3 sequence (DNA): TGTGCCATCAGTGAGTCAGGGTGGGAGAACCACAATGAGCAGTTCTTC.

The rearrangement joins TRBV10-3 to TRBJ2-3, with 7 bases aligning to TRBD2. This CDR3 has 14 residues. The germline gives CDR1 ENHRY, CDR2 SYGVKD. Unmatched junction bases numbered 5, after V lost 2 bases and J lost 6 bases. CDR3 in amino acids: CAISEAGEGDTQYF. For the CDR3, the DNA is TGTGCCATCAGTGAGGCGGGAGAGGGGGATACGCAGTATTTT.

The rearrangement uses TRBV4-3 and TRBJ2-7; no definite D call. Looked up from germline, CDR1 is LGHNA and CDR2 is YSLEER. This CDR3 comprises 15 residues. The V end was cut by 2 bases, the J end by 1 base, with 12 bases between. CDR3 amino acids: CASSQLGGSSYEQYF. Written as DNA, the CDR3 is TGCGCCAGCAGCCAATTGGGCGGTTCTTCCTACGAGCAGTACTTC.

The chain is built from TRBV29-1 and TRBJ1-1; 8 bases map to TRBD1. Per the germline V gene, CDR1 is SQVTM and CDR2 is ANQGSEA. There are 14 residues in the CDR3. The J segment lost 5 bases and the V segment lost 6 bases, leaving 11 bases of the junction unmatched. CDR3 sequence: CSVGQGELNTEAFF. CDR3 nucleotides: TGCAGCGTCGGACAGGGCGAGTTAAATACTGAAGCTTTCTTT.

The rearrangement joins TRBV7-8 to TRBJ2-1; 9 bases agree with TRBD2. The trim removed 6 bases at V and 6 bases at J, leaving 6 bases unmatched. Germline CDR1 SGHVS, CDR2 FQNEAQ. The CDR3 consists of 14 residues. CDR3 residues: CASRLTSGSNEQFF. CDR3 nucleotides: TGTGCCAGCAGACTGACTAGCGGTTCCAATGAGCAGTTCTTC.